Shown below are 25 T cell receptor beta chains from a single sample sequenced in a study of shared clonotypes between healthy human individuals (dated by TCRdb to the early 2020s). Receptors were amplified or captured by the immunoSEQ multiplex PCR assay. TCRdb obtained this table from immuneACCESS and retained in-frame rearrangements with V and J assigned. These tables miss some clones; where compared with another copy, unresolved V genes account for less than half of the shortfall, and the remainder is unexplained. The sample data list hundreds of thousands of clones, and 95% to 98% of these were observed just once. The biggest ten clones account for 0.3% of the sample. CD8 naive samples consisted of CD45RO-negative cells that were positively selected for CCR7, yielding a CD45RA+CCR7+ population without TemRA cells. Sequences were obtained from naive CD8+ T cells sorted from blood. Taken with the paper, the label for cell subset or site translates to: CD45RA+CCR7+. The receptors here all came from a man aged 30 to 45 in good health.

The chain links TRBV7-9 to TRBJ2-3, with TRBD2 identical over 9 bases. With V trimmed by 6 bases and J by 4 bases, 11 bases remained unmatched. The CDR3 has 16 residues. The germline CDR1 and CDR2 sequences are SEHNR and FQNEAQ (reference sequence). CDR3 sequence: CASRARLAVDPDTQYF. The CDR3 DNA reads TGTGCCAGCAGGGCTAGACTAGCGGTCGACCCAGATACGCAGTATTTT.

The chain combines TRBV10-2 with TRBJ2-1, with 10 bases matching TRBD2. J lost 8 bases, V lost 5 bases, and 6 bases had no gene match. Germline lookup yields CDR1 WSHSY and CDR2 SAAADI. The CDR3 totals 14 residues. The CDR3 is CASSLSGRADEQFF. The CDR3 region has the DNA TGCGCCAGCAGTTTGAGCGGGAGGGCTGATGAGCAGTTCTTC.

This chain links TRBV28 with TRBJ2-6; the D is unclear. Deletions cut 5 bases from V and 2 bases from J, with 13 bases between. This CDR3 has 16 amino acids. Germline V gene lookup returns CDR1 MDHEN and CDR2 SYDVKM. The CDR3 DNA reads as TGTGCCAGCAGTCTCCTTGGGGTTGCTGGGGCCAACGTCCTGACTTTC. Amino acids: CASSLLGVAGANVLTF.

The V call is TRBV29-1, the J call TRBJ2-7; TRBD1 agrees at 8 bases. The CDR3 contains 13 residues. The V and J ends lost 6 bases and 3 bases, in that order; junction bases with no gene match: 7. Per germline, CDR1 SQVTM and CDR2 ANQGSEA. The CDR3 loop is CSVTGTGYYEQYF. CDR3 coding DNA: TGCAGCGTAACCGGGACAGGCTACTACGAGCAGTACTTC.

The rearrangement links TRBV6-5 to TRBJ1-1, with D maybe TRBD1 (5 bases). V was cut by 8 bases and J by 5 bases, with 15 bases left in between. The V gene's germline CDR1 is MNHEY and CDR2 SVGAGI. CDR3 size: 13 residues. The CDR3 region is CASAMSRVTEAFF. In DNA, the CDR3 is TGTGCCAGCGCTATGTCCAGGGTGACTGAAGCTTTCTTT.

The chain has TRBV7-9 and TRBJ1-1; 7 nucleotides agree with TRBD1. The V segment lost 5 bases and the J segment 5 bases; nucleotides outside the gene matches: 8. The CDR3 spans 14 residues. CDR1 and CDR2 (germline): SEHNR, FQNEAQ (reference sequence). CDR3 sequence reads: CASSHPDRDTEAFF. The CDR3 DNA reads TGTGCCAGCAGCCACCCAGACAGGGATACTGAAGCTTTCTTT.

The chain combines TRBV7-9 with TRBJ1-1, with D uncertain. The ends were cut back, 8 bases at V and 3 bases at J, with 16 bases in the middle. Germline V gene lookup returns CDR1 SEHNR and CDR2 FQNEAQ (reference sequence). This CDR3 region has 14 residues. The CDR3 region is CASRPDGGYTEAFF. CDR3 sequence (DNA): TGTGCCAGCCGCCCAGACGGAGGGTACACTGAAGCTTTCTTT.

V gene TRBV7-9 combines with J gene TRBJ2-3; TRBD2 matches 7 bases. Germline lookup yields CDR1 SEHNR and CDR2 FQNEAQ (reference sequence). The CDR3 totals 17 residues. V was pared by 5 bases and J by 0 bases, with 11 bases of the junction left unmatched. The CDR3 DNA is TGTGCCAGCAGCCAAGTTAGTAGCGGGTACAGCACAGATACGCAGTATTTT. The encoded protein is CASSQVSSGYSTDTQYF.

The CDR3 DNA follows: TGTGCCAGCAGGGGGTCCGGGACTAGCGGGAGCTACGAGCAGTACTTC. Translation gives CASRGSGTSGSYEQYF. V usage is TRBV2 and J usage is TRBJ2-7; TRBD2 matches 14 bases. V lost 6 bases to trimming and J lost 3 bases; unmatched junction nucleotides: 7. Germline CDR1 reads SNHLY; CDR2 reads FYNNEI. The CDR3 totals 16 residues.

CDR3 coding DNA: TGTGCCACCAAGGGGGGGTTTGGGAATGAGCAGTTCTTC. It is translated as CATKGGFGNEQFF. The chain combines TRBV28 with TRBJ2-1; D may be TRBD2 (7 bases). Looked up from germline, CDR1 is MDHEN and CDR2 is SYDVKM. The CDR3 spans 13 residues. Trimming stripped 10 bases from V and 7 bases from J, with 17 bases between.

The V gene is TRBV5-8, the J gene TRBJ2-7; TRBD1 agrees at 7 bases. Trimming cost V 0 bases and J 1 base; bases outside gene matches: 4. CDR3 length: 15 residues. In germline, CDR1 is SGHTS, CDR2 YDEGEE. CDR3 loop: CASSLARTGSYEQYF. Written as DNA, the CDR3 is TGTGCCAGCAGCTTGGCAAGGACAGGATCCTACGAGCAGTACTTC.

The chain employs TRBV7-9 and TRBJ1-1; D is perhaps TRBD1 (5 bases). The length of the CDR3 is 13 residues. V was clipped by 5 bases and J by 5 bases, with 12 bases between them. Germline V gives CDR1 SEHNR, CDR2 FQNEAQ (reference sequence). In nucleotides, the CDR3 is TGTGCCAGCAGCCTTGGGACGGGTACTGAAGCTTTCTTT. This sequence encodes CASSLGTGTEAFF. The whole variable domain, filled in from reference TRBV7-9 and TRBJ1-1, reads DTGVSQNPRHKITKRGQNVTFRCDPISEHNRLYWYRQTLGQGPEFLTYFQNEAQLEKSRLLSDRFSAERPKGSFSTLEIQRTEQGDSAMYLCASSLGTGTEAFFGQGTRLTVV.

This clone was picked up one time. The chain recombines TRBV27 with TRBJ2-7; D is possibly TRBD1 or TRBD2 (6 bases each). The CDR3 contains 14 residues. CDR1 is MNHEY and CDR2 is SMNVEV in the germline V gene (reference sequence). V lost 5 bases, J lost 4 bases, and 15 bases lay in between. CDR3 coding DNA: TGTGCCAGCAGTCAAGGGGGGAGTGGGTACGAGCAGTACTTC. Amino acid sequence: CASSQGGSGYEQYF.

The sample holds one count of this clone. CDR3 sequence reads: CASSLEREGLETQYF. The CDR3 DNA follows: TGTGCCAGCAGCCTCGAGCGGGAGGGCCTCGAGACCCAGTACTTC. V usage is TRBV5-4 and J usage is TRBJ2-5, with 10 bases fitting TRBD2. This CDR3 comprises 15 residues. Germline CDR1 reads SGHNT; CDR2 reads YYREEE (reference sequence). V was pared by 4 bases and J by 5 bases, with 8 bases of the junction left unmatched.

This clone occurred once. J is TRBJ1-2 and V is TRBV6-5; D perhaps matches TRBD1 (6 bases). This CDR3 comprises 11 residues. Germline V gene data show CDR1 as MNHEY and CDR2 as SVGAGI. V was shortened by 11 bases and J by 8 bases, with 15 bases between the two germline ends. CDR3 nucleotide sequence: TGTGCCGCGCGGGGGGCGCAAGGCTACACCTTC. Its translation: CAARGAQGYTF.

The chain combines TRBV9 with TRBJ1-4; D remains unclear. CDR3 length equals 15 residues. Germline V gene data show CDR1 as SGDLS and CDR2 as YYNGEE. V was clipped by 4 bases and J by 8 bases, with 18 bases between them. The CDR3 bases are TGTGCCAGCAGCCCCCAGGAGGATTTGGGGGAAAAACTGTTTTTT. It is translated as CASSPQEDLGEKLFF.

The genes are TRBV18 and TRBJ2-5, with a possible D match to TRBD1 (6 bases). The germline CDR1 and CDR2 sequences are KGHSH and LQKENI. The CDR3 has 18 amino acids. Deletions cut 4 bases from V and 2 bases from J, with 23 bases between. This CDR3 is CASSQGEQGPRDQETQYF. The CDR3 DNA is TGTGCCAGCTCACAGGGGGAACAGGGCCCTAGGGATCAAGAGACCCAGTACTTC.

The CDR3 bases are TGTGCCAGCAGCCTCGTCACACAGGGGTCGGATGGCTACACCTTC. Protein product: CASSLVTQGSDGYTF. V usage is TRBV7-9 and J usage is TRBJ1-2, with 7 bases aligning to TRBD1. The CDR3 covers 15 residues. V lost 5 bases, J lost 6 bases, and 12 bases stayed unmatched. Germline-derived CDR1 and CDR2 are SEHNR and FQNEAQ (reference sequence). The entire variable domain, with the rest obtained from reference TRBV7-9 and TRBJ1-2, is as follows: DTGVSQNPRHKITKRGQNVTFRCDPISEHNRLYWYRQTLGQGPEFLTYFQNEAQLEKSRLLSDRFSAERPKGSFSTLEIQRTEQGDSAMYLCASSLVTQGSDGYTFGSGTRLTVV.

This sequence joins TRBV14 and TRBJ2-1; tentatively, D is TRBD1 (6 bases). CDR3 length: 17 residues. V shed 3 bases and J shed 6 bases, with 21 bases lying between them. Germline values: CDR1 SGHDN, CDR2 FVKESK. The CDR3 spells CASSHQSGDIEGNEQFF. CDR3 nucleotides: TGTGCCAGCAGCCATCAATCTGGGGACATCGAAGGCAATGAGCAGTTCTTC. Looking up the rest from reference TRBV14 and TRBJ2-1 gives the full variable domain: EAGVTQFPSHSVIEKGQTVTLRCDPISGHDNLYWYRRVMGKEIKFLLHFVKESKQDESGMPNNRFLAERTGGTYSTLKVQPAELEDSGVYFCASSHQSGDIEGNEQFFGPGTRLTVL.

This clone was found once. The V and J genes are TRBV19 and TRBJ1-1; D not certain. V lost 2 bases to trimming and J lost 7 bases, with 11 bases between them. The CDR3 sequence is 13 residues long. Per the germline V gene, CDR1 is LNHDA and CDR2 is SQIVND (reference sequence). CDR3 loop: CASSISGFDEAFF. In DNA form, the CDR3 reads TGTGCCAGTAGTATATCCGGGTTTGATGAAGCTTTCTTT.

The gene calls are TRBV27 and TRBJ1-1, with D possibly matching TRBD1 (6 bases). Between the trimmed V and J ends, which lost 3 bases and 0 bases, there was a span of 11 bases. CDR1 is MNHEY and CDR2 is SMNVEV in the germline V gene (reference sequence). The CDR3 covers 15 residues. In nucleotides, the CDR3 is TGTGCCAGCAGTTTGTACAGGGCCATGAACACTGAAGCTTTCTTT. Its translation is CASSLYRAMNTEAFF.

The chain links TRBV5-4 to TRBJ2-4, with no clear D. Germline values: CDR1 SGHNT, CDR2 YYREEE (reference sequence). The CDR3 length is 13 residues. V was cut by 0 bases and J by 3 bases, with 4 bases left in between. CDR3: CASSLENKNIQYF. CDR3 DNA: TGTGCCAGCAGCTTGGAGAACAAAAACATTCAGTACTTC.

This chain links TRBV10-3 with TRBJ2-6, with D perhaps being TRBD1 or TRBD2 (5 bases each). CDR1 and CDR2 (germline): ENHRY, SYGVKD. The CDR3 totals 17 residues. The V end was cut by 10 bases, the J end by 0 bases, with 19 bases between. The CDR3 bases are TGTGCCACCACCGGGGAAATTGGGGGCTCTGGGGCCAACGTCCTGACTTTC. Translated: CATTGEIGGSGANVLTF.

The chain employs TRBV5-5 and TRBJ1-5, with 10 bases identical to TRBD1. The CDR3 totals 18 residues. Trimming cost V 4 bases and J 3 bases; bases outside gene matches: 13. Germline loops: CDR1 SGHKS, CDR2 YYEKEE (reference sequence). CDR3: CASSLRIGQGEVNQPQHF. The CDR3 bases are TGTGCCAGCAGCCTCCGGATTGGACAGGGGGAGGTCAATCAGCCCCAGCATTTT.

The V and J genes are TRBV6-6 and TRBJ1-4; TRBD1 is a possible D gene (6 bases). This CDR3 is 15 amino acids long. Trimming pared 2 bases from V and 8 bases from J, leaving 15 bases between. Germline V gene sequence: CDR1 MNHNY, CDR2 SVGAGI (reference sequence). The CDR3 nucleotides are TGTGCCAGCAGTTACCTAGGGGGTTCGGAGGAAAAACTGTTTTTT. Amino acid sequence: CASSYLGGSEEKLFF.